The clone carrying this TCR beta chain was observed many times. These data originate in a study of T cells in Graves' hyperthyroidism and ophthalmopathy. Amplified TCR beta CDR3 regions derived from RNA transcripts. During a first-round RT-PCR of the TCR CDR3, the HTBI primer set was used. A single record per CDR3 protein comes from TCRdb applying MiXCR to the multiplex PCR reads. The sample consists of 500,000 to 600,000 distinct CDR3 sequences, over 15% of them appearing once. Diagnostic decisions used clinical symptoms, serum thyroxine and TRAb, thyroid ultrasound and orbital computed tomography. Sequences were obtained from blood. This clonotype was sampled from a woman younger than 30 with Graves' hyperthyroidism.

CDR3 sequence: CASSPSPLYEQYF. In nucleotides, the CDR3 is TGTGCCAGCAGCCCAAGTCCCCTCTACGAGCAGTACTTC. V is TRBV3-1 and J is TRBJ2-7; D not certain. The CDR3 extends over 13 amino acids. CDR1 is LGHDT, CDR2 YNNKEL, per germline (reference sequence). V was pared by 4 bases and J by 3 bases, with 10 bases between.